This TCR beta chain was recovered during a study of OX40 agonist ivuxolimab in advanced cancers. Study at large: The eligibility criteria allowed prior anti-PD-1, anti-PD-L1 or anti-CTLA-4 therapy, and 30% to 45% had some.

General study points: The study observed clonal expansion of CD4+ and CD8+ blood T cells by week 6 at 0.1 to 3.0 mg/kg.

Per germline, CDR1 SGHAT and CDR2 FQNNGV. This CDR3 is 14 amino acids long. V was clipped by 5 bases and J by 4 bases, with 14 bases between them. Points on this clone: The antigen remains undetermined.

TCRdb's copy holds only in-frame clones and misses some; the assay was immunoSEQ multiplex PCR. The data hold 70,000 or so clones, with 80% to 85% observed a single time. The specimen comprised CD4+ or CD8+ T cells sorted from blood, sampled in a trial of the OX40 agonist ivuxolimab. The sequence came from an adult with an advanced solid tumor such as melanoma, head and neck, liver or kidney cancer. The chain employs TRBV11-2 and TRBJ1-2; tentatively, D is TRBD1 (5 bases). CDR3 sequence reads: CASSPPGGGYGYTF. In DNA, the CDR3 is TGTGCCAGCAGCCCCCCGGGGGGGGGCTATGGCTACACCTTC.